This entry is about one T cell receptor (beta chain). Germline CDR1 is SGHVS and CDR2 is FQNEAQ. The V and J ends lost 5 bases and 4 bases, in that order; junction bases with no gene match: 10. This CDR3 spans 17 amino acids. The sample originates from a study of shared clonotypes between healthy human individuals. Only CD45RO-negative cells positively selected for CCR7 counted as naive CD8 cells, so terminally differentiated effector memory CD45RA+ cells were excluded. When replicate PCRs were run on sorted subsets, they used about 200 ng DNA, around 33,000 T cell genomes. This table comes from immunoSEQ multiplex PCR, and its TCRdb copy is limited to in-frame clones, with some not included. The sample yields about 2.2 million clones, 80% to 95% seen once.

V usage is TRBV7-8 and J usage is TRBJ2-2; 10 bases agree with TRBD2. Sequenced sample: naive CD8+ T cells from PBMCs. The clonotype comes from a man between 18 and 29 years old in good health. Some clones in this sample may be carry-over from other donors' samples. CDR3 in amino acids: CASSPGLAGVSTGELFF. The CDR3 DNA sequence: TGTGCCAGCAGCCCTGGGCTAGCGGGAGTTTCCACCGGGGAGCTGTTTTTT.